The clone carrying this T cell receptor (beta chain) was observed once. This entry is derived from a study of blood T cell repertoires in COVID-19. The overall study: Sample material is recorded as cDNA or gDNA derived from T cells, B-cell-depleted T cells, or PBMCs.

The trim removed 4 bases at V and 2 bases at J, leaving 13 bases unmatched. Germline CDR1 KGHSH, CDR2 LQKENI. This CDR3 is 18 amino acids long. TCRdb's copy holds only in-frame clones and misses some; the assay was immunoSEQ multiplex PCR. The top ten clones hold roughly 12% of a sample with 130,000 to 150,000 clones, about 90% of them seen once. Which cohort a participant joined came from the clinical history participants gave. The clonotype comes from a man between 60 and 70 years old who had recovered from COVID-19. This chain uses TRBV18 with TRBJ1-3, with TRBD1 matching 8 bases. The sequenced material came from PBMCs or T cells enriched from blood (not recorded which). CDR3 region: CASSRRGQREIAGNTIYF. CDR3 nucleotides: TGTGCCAGCTCACGCAGGGGGCAAAGGGAAATTGCTGGAAACACCATATATTTT.